Listed here are 21 T cell receptor beta chains from one sample, sequenced in a study of chemoradiotherapy in HPV16-positive cancers. The data were produced by immunoSEQ multiplex PCR, yet TCRdb's version contains in-frame clones alone and is incomplete. Among roughly 940 clones listed, 80% to 90% were seen once. The material was tumor tissue, obtained from a patient who underwent chemoradiotherapy. Receptors originate from a human donor with HPV-associated anogenital cancer.

This chain links TRBV6-1 with TRBJ2-3, with 12 bases matching TRBD2. The CDR3 loop spans 15 amino acids. The V gene end was trimmed by 2 bases and the J gene end by 4 bases; junction bases not matched to a gene: 1. Per germline, CDR1 MNHNS and CDR2 SASEGT. Here the CDR3 DNA reads TGTGCCAGCAGTGAAACTAGCGGGGGGTCAGATACGCAGTATTTT. Translation gives CASSETSGGSDTQYF.

This clone was seen a few times. The CDR3 spells CASSEILAGGPDTQYF. As DNA, the CDR3 is TGTGCCAGCAGTGAAATACTAGCGGGGGGGCCAGATACGCAGTATTTT. The chain carries TRBV6-1 and TRBJ2-3; 13 bases align to TRBD2. This CDR3 has 16 amino acids. Germline V lookup: CDR1 MNHNS, CDR2 SASEGT. Unmatched junction bases numbered 3, after V lost 2 bases and J lost 4 bases.

The V call is TRBV11-2, the J call TRBJ2-1; the match to TRBD2 covers 7 bases. CDR3 length equals 16 residues. Germline lookup yields CDR1 SGHAT and CDR2 FQNNGV. J was trimmed by 3 bases and V by 5 bases; bases with no gene match: 10. The DNA for the CDR3 is TGTGCCAGCAGCCCGAAGAGCGGGGCCCTCTACAATGAGCAGTTCTTC. Residues: CASSPKSGALYNEQFF.

The chain is built from TRBV2 and TRBJ2-7; D is perhaps TRBD2 (6 bases). The CDR3 loop spans 12 amino acids. Germline-derived CDR1 and CDR2 are SNHLY and FYNNEI. The V end was cut by 6 bases, the J end by 8 bases, with 14 bases between. CDR3 in amino acids: CASRTGREKQYF. The CDR3 nucleotides are TGTGCCAGCAGAACCGGGAGAGAAAAGCAGTACTTC.

The chain uses TRBV7-9 and TRBJ2-5, with TRBD1 matching 7 bases. V gave up 5 bases and J gave up 5 bases; unmatched junction bases: 11. CDR1 and CDR2 (germline): SEHNR, FQNEAQ (reference sequence). The CDR3 spans 15 residues. CDR3 region: CASSPSLTGWETQYF. CDR3 sequence (DNA): TGTGCCAGCAGCCCGTCCCTGACAGGGTGGGAGACCCAGTACTTC.

This clone was detected only once. This chain connects TRBV6-5 to TRBJ1-1; D is unclear. Deletions cut 0 bases from V and 5 bases from J, with 10 bases between. The CDR3 extends over 14 amino acids. Germline V CDR1 and CDR2: MNHEY, SVGAGI. The CDR3 region is CASSYSVGETEAFF. For the CDR3, the DNA is TGTGCCAGCAGTTACTCCGTGGGAGAAACTGAAGCTTTCTTT.

This clone was picked up a small number of times. The chain uses TRBV11-2 and TRBJ1-6, with D possibly TRBD1 on 5 matching bases. Between the trimmed V and J ends, which lost 5 bases and 7 bases, there was a span of 15 bases. Per the germline V gene, CDR1 is SGHAT and CDR2 is FQNNGV. The CDR3 sequence is 15 residues long. The chain's CDR3 is CASSPNRSPNSPLHF. In DNA form, the CDR3 reads TGTGCCAGCAGCCCAAACAGGAGCCCCAATTCACCCCTCCACTTT.

In its sample, this clone was seen once. The chain joins TRBV10-3 to TRBJ2-1; D uncertain. The CDR3 extends over 13 amino acids. Germline CDR1 and CDR2: ENHRY and SYGVKD. V was trimmed by 1 base and J by 3 bases, leaving 4 bases between them. CDR3 sequence reads: CAISEFLYNEQFF. CDR3 in DNA: TGTGCCATCAGTGAGTTTCTCTACAATGAGCAGTTCTTC.

This chain joins TRBV29-1 and TRBJ2-7, with TRBD1 identical over 9 bases. The length of the CDR3 is 13 residues. CDR1 SQVTM and CDR2 ANQGSEA come from the germline V gene. V shed 2 bases, J shed 7 bases, and the junction held 6 bases outside the gene matches. The CDR3 region has the DNA TGCAGCGTTGAAAGGACAGGGGCCGGGGAGCAGTACTTC. This codes for CSVERTGAGEQYF.

V usage is TRBV19 and J usage is TRBJ2-6, with 9 nucleotides matching TRBD1. From germline, CDR1 is LNHDA and CDR2 SQIVND (reference sequence). V was pared by 7 bases and J by 2 bases, with 12 bases of the junction left unmatched. This CDR3 has 18 residues. CDR3 bases: TGTGCCAGTAACCTTAGGGGGACAGGGTCCCCTGGGGCCAACGTCCTGACTTTC. Amino acids: CASNLRGTGSPGANVLTF. Looking up the rest from reference TRBV19 and TRBJ2-6 gives the full variable domain: DGGITQSPKYLFRKEGQNVTLSCEQNLNHDAMYWYRQDPGQGLRLIYYSQIVNDFQKGDIAEGYSVSREKKESFPLTVTSAQKNPTAFYLCASNLRGTGSPGANVLTFGAGSRLTVL.

This clone was counted once. This chain connects TRBV6-5 to TRBJ2-5, with 8 bases aligning to TRBD1. Germline loops: CDR1 MNHEY, CDR2 SVGAGI. There are 14 residues in the CDR3. The J segment lost 2 bases and the V segment lost 2 bases, leaving 1 base of the junction unmatched. The CDR3: CASSYGTGQETQYF. As DNA, the CDR3 is TGTGCCAGCAGTTACGGGACAGGACAAGAGACCCAGTACTTC.

This chain connects TRBV29-1 to TRBJ2-7, with D maybe TRBD1 (5 bases). The CDR3 is 11 amino acids. Per germline, CDR1 SQVTM and CDR2 ANQGSEA. V lost 6 bases and J 0 bases, leaving 6 bases between the germline ends. The CDR3 here is CSVRGSYEQYF. For the CDR3, the DNA is TGCAGCGTAAGGGGCTCCTACGAGCAGTACTTC.

This chain links TRBV27 with TRBJ2-5; D uncertain. The CDR3 spans 13 residues. Trimming pared 3 bases from V and 1 base from J, leaving 6 bases between. The V gene's germline CDR1 is MNHEY and CDR2 SMNVEV (reference sequence). CDR3 coding DNA: TGTGCCAGCAGTTTCCGGCCCCAAGAGACCCAGTACTTC. As protein: CASSFRPQETQYF.

A few counts support this clone. J is TRBJ1-1 and V is TRBV11-1; D perhaps matches TRBD1 (5 bases). The ends were cut back, 1 base at V and 4 bases at J, with 13 bases in the middle. Germline lookup yields CDR1 SGHAT and CDR2 FQDESV (reference sequence). The CDR3 extends over 15 amino acids. The CDR3 nucleotides read TGTGCCAGCAGCTTAGGGGCAGGGTTGAGCACTGAAGCTTTCTTT. Residues: CASSLGAGLSTEAFF.

The sample holds a few counts of this clone. The chain couples TRBV9 to TRBJ2-1; 8 nucleotides match TRBD2. The ends lost 0 bases at V and 0 bases at J; junction bases unmatched: 5. The CDR3 runs to 17 residues. CDR1 is SGDLS and CDR2 is YYNGEE in the germline V gene. For the CDR3, the DNA is TGTGCCAGCAGCGTAGGCCTAGCGGGCTCCTCCTACAATGAGCAGTTCTTC. As protein: CASSVGLAGSSYNEQFF. The entire variable domain, with the rest obtained from reference TRBV9 and TRBJ2-1, is as follows: DSGVTQTPKHLITATGQRVTLRCSPRSGDLSVYWYQQSLDQGLQFLIQYYNGEERAKGNILERFSAQQFPDLHSELNLSSLELGDSALYFCASSVGLAGSSYNEQFFGPGTRLTVL.

This chain uses TRBV10-3 with TRBJ1-4; a weak D match, TRBD1 (5 bases). The germline gives CDR1 ENHRY, CDR2 SYGVKD. CDR3 length: 16 amino acids. Trimming took 0 bases from V and 1 from J, leaving 9 bases between them. Here the CDR3 reads CAISESIGGTNEKLFF. The CDR3 coding sequence is TGTGCCATCAGTGAGTCCATCGGGGGAACTAATGAAAAACTGTTTTTT.

The rearrangement links TRBV25-1 to TRBJ1-2, with 8 bases matching TRBD1. The germline V gene encodes CDR1 MGHDK and CDR2 SYGVNS. This CDR3 has 14 residues. V gave up 6 bases and J gave up 8 bases; unmatched junction bases: 11. The chain's CDR3 is CASRDVLRGQGYTF. The CDR3 DNA reads TGTGCCAGCAGAGATGTACTCAGGGGGCAAGGCTACACCTTC.

This rearrangement joins TRBV4-3 to TRBJ2-6, with TRBD1 matching 10 bases. The CDR3 is 16 amino acids. V gave up 4 bases and J gave up 0 bases; unmatched junction bases: 0. Germline V gene lookup returns CDR1 LGHNA and CDR2 YSLEER. In DNA form, the CDR3 reads TGCGCCAGCAGCCGGACAGGGGGCTCTGGGGCCAACGTCCTGACTTTC. Protein: CASSRTGGSGANVLTF.

There are a few counts of this clone. The gene calls are TRBV14 and TRBJ1-6; D is perhaps TRBD1 (6 bases). Germline-derived CDR1 and CDR2 are SGHDN and FVKESK. Trimming pared 2 bases from V and 9 bases from J, leaving 11 bases between. The CDR3 is 14 residues long. The CDR3 DNA reads as TGTGCCAGCAGCCAACAGGGGCAGTTTTCACCCCTCCACTTT. Amino acid sequence: CASSQQGQFSPLHF.

This clone was observed a handful of times. The V call is TRBV9, the J call TRBJ2-7; the match to TRBD2 covers 9 bases. Germline CDR1 and CDR2: SGDLS and YYNGEE. Trimming at V came to 0 bases and at J to 7 bases, leaving 8 bases not matched to a gene. The CDR3 has 15 residues. In DNA form, the CDR3 reads TGTGCCAGCAGCGTAGCGGCTAGCGGGGAGAAGGAGCAGTACTTC. It codes for CASSVAASGEKEQYF. The full variable domain, completed using reference TRBV9 and TRBJ2-7, is DSGVTQTPKHLITATGQRVTLRCSPRSGDLSVYWYQQSLDQGLQFLIQYYNGEERAKGNILERFSAQQFPDLHSELNLSSLELGDSALYFCASSVAASGEKEQYFGPGTRLTVT.

The J gene is TRBJ2-1, the V gene TRBV7-2; D may be TRBD2 (7 bases). Germline CDR1 SGHTA, CDR2 FQGNSA. The CDR3 has 14 residues. Trimming stripped 1 base from V and 6 bases from J, with 10 bases between. The CDR3 DNA follows: TGTGCCAGCAGCTTAGGAGGGGGGGCCAATGAGCAGTTCTTC. It translates to CASSLGGGANEQFF.